The entry below describes one T cell receptor (beta chain). TCRdb reanalysed the 5' RACE reads using MiXCR and keeps one entry per CDR3 protein. The table records approximately 210,000 distinct CDR3 sequences, 15% to 20% of them present only once. The data were obtained in a study of identical twins. The sample was also linked to a second study, of T cells expressing NK-cell markers.

What was sequenced was CD8+ T cells sorted from blood. This sequence originates from a young woman in good health.

Written as DNA, the CDR3 is TGTGCCAGCAGCGGTGGGACGGAGACCTACGAGCAGTACTTC. It is translated as CASSGGTETYEQYF. The V and J genes are TRBV7-3 and TRBJ2-7; D might be TRBD1 or TRBD2, each matching 5 bases. The V gene lost 5 bases and the J gene lost 2 bases, with 13 bases spanning the gap. The germline V gene has CDR1 SGHTA and CDR2 FQGTGA. The CDR3 is 14 amino acids. Full variable domain (missing parts from reference TRBV7-3 and TRBJ2-7): GAGVSQTPSNKVTEKGKYVELRCDPISGHTALYWYRQSLGQGPEFLIYFQGTGAADDSGLPNDRFFAVRPEGSVSTLKIQRTERGDSAVYLCASSGGTETYEQYFGPGTRLTVT.